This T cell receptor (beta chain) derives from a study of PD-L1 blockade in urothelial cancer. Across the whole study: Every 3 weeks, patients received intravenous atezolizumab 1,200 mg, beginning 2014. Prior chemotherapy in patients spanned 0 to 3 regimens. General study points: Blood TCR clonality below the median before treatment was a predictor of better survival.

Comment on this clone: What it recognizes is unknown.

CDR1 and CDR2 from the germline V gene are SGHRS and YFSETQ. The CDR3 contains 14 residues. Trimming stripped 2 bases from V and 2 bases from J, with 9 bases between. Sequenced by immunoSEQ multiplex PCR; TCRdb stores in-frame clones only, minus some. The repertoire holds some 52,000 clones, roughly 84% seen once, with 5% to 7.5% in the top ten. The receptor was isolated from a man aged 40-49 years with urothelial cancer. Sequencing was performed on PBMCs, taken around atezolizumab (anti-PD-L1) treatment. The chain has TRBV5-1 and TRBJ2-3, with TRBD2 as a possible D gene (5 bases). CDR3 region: CASSLQRITDTQYF. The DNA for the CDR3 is TGCGCCAGCAGCTTACAGCGGATCACAGATACGCAGTATTTT. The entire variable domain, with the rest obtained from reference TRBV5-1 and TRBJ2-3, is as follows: KAGVTQTPRYLIKTRGQQVTLSCSPISGHRSVSWYQQTPGQGLQFLFEYFSETQRNKGNFPGRFSGRQFSNSRSEMNVSTLELGDSALYLCASSLQRITDTQYFGPGTRLTVL.